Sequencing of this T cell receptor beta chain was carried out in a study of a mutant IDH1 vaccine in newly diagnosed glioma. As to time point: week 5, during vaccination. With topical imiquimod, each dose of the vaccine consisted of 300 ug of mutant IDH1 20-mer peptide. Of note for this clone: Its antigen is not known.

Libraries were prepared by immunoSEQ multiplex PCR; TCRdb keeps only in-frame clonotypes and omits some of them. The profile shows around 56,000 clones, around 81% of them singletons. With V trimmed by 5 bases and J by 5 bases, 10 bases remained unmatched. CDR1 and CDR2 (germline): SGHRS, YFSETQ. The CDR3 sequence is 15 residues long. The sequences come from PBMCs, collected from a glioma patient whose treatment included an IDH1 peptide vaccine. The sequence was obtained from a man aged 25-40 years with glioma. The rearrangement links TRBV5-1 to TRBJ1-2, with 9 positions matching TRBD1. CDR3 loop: CASRQSQGAIYGYTF. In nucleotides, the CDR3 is TGCGCCAGCAGACAGTCACAGGGGGCAATTTATGGCTACACCTTC.